One sample yielded the 3 T cell receptor beta chains listed below, sequenced in a study of cytomegalovirus exposure and HLA in healthy donors (dated by TCRdb to 2016 to 2017). Receptor amplification or capture employed the immunoSEQ multiplex PCR assay. This immuneACCESS table, as held by TCRdb, lists in-frame sequences with V and J called but not all clones. Of the missing ones, under half trace to an unresolved V gene in checked studies; the others have no known cause. This sample has under 75,000 clones in its table, and approximately 92% of those were observed once. Jointly, the top ten make up roughly 5.2% of the sample. The specimen was PBMCs. The receptors originated from a man in his late teens or twenties in good health and CMV-seropositive.

The chain recombines TRBV19 with TRBJ2-5, with TRBD2 matching 10 bases. Germline V lookup: CDR1 LNHDA, CDR2 SQIVND (reference sequence). The CDR3 is made up of 15 amino acids. After removal of 5 bases from V and 5 bases from J, the junction contained 8 bases not matched to a gene. The CDR3 here is CASSVSGRASETQYF. DNA of the CDR3: TGTGCCAGTAGTGTCAGCGGGAGGGCCTCGGAGACCCAGTACTTC.

The chain couples TRBV5-1 to TRBJ2-7; 7 bases are shared with TRBD1. CDR3 length: 13 amino acids. In germline, CDR1 is SGHRS, CDR2 YFSETQ. V lost 5 bases, J lost 5 bases, and 7 bases stayed unmatched. The CDR3 DNA is TGCGCCAGCAGATCACAGGGGATCGACGAGCAGTACTTC. The encoded protein is CASRSQGIDEQYF.

This clone has only a few counts. The chain links TRBV28 to TRBJ1-1; D unresolved. This CDR3 spans 15 amino acids. V lost 6 bases and J lost 0, with 14 bases in between. Germline values: CDR1 MDHEN, CDR2 SYDVKM. CDR3 residues: CASSQPAGMNTEAFF. CDR3 bases: TGTGCCAGCAGCCAACCGGCGGGGATGAACACTGAAGCTTTCTTT.